The clone carrying this T cell receptor beta chain was observed once. Its antigen is undetermined. This may arise from a read error, as a much more abundant clone is one base away. These data originate in a study of T cell repertoires in cytomegalovirus infection. Study-wide results and caveats: The ex vivo response was dominated by HLA-C-restricted CMV-specific TCR beta clonotypes.

CDR3 length: 16 residues. The germline V gene has CDR1 SGHTA and CDR2 FQGTGA. MiXCR, run by TCRdb on the reads, gives a single entry per CDR3 protein. The sample consists of 35,000 to 55,000 distinct CDR3 sequences, nearly 20% of them appearing once. Sequences were derived from CD8+ T cells from cultured PBMCs, sampled from culture after CMV antigen stimulation. The chain combines TRBV7-3 with TRBJ2-3, with 7 bases that match TRBD2. The source of this sequence is a human donor in good health (CMV status not recorded). Some clones in this sample may be carry-over from other donors' samples. In nucleotides, the CDR3 is TGTGCCGGCAGCCCAACCGGACTAGGAAGCACAGATACGCAGTATTTT. Protein product: CAGSPTGLGSTDTQYF.